The 4 T cell receptor beta chains presented below share a single source sample, sequenced in a study of blood T cell repertoires in COVID-19. Generated by immunoSEQ multiplex PCR, the TCRdb table keeps only in-frame clones and is missing some. The repertoire consists of 200,000 to 300,000 clones, with around 84% occurring once and the leading ten covering roughly 4%. Sequences were obtained from peripheral blood. Receptors were obtained from a man between 60 and 75 years old with acute or convalescent COVID-19.

The CDR3 loop is CASSPGTGLETQYF. The CDR3 coding sequence is TGCGCCAGCAGCCCTGGGACAGGGCTTGAGACCCAGTACTTC. The V gene is TRBV5-1, the J gene TRBJ2-5; 9 nucleotides align to TRBD1. Germline V CDR1 and CDR2: SGHRS, YFSETQ. The CDR3 totals 14 residues. The V and J ends lost 4 bases and 5 bases, in that order; junction bases with no gene match: 6.

The chain is built from TRBV3-1 (or the pseudogene TRBV3-2) and TRBJ2-5, with 7 bases fitting TRBD1. The germline CDR1 and CDR2 sequences are LGHDT and YNNKEL (reference sequence). The V gene end was trimmed by 3 bases and the J gene end by 5 bases; junction bases not matched to a gene: 15. This CDR3 region has 17 residues. This CDR3 is CASSHSSYKGGLETQYF. Here the CDR3 DNA reads TGTGCCAGCAGCCATTCCTCGTACAAAGGGGGCCTTGAGACCCAGTACTTC.

The gene calls are TRBV27 and TRBJ1-5; D is undetermined. The germline V gene encodes CDR1 MNHEY and CDR2 SMNVEV (reference sequence). This CDR3 region has 15 residues. V gave up 1 base and J gave up 5 bases, with 12 bases separating them. CDR3 bases: TGTGCCAGCAGTTTATTTGGGCAGGTAGATCAGCCCCAGCATTTT. Amino acids: CASSLFGQVDQPQHF.

This clone appeared a few times. The genes are TRBV5-4 and TRBJ1-1, with 7 nucleotides matching TRBD1. In germline, CDR1 is SGHNT, CDR2 YYREEE (reference sequence). Trimming removed 0 bases from V and 7 bases from J; junction bases left unmatched: 3. The length of the CDR3 is 13 residues. The CDR3: CASSLGGTVEAFF. The CDR3 DNA is TGTGCCAGCAGCTTGGGAGGGACAGTTGAAGCTTTCTTT.